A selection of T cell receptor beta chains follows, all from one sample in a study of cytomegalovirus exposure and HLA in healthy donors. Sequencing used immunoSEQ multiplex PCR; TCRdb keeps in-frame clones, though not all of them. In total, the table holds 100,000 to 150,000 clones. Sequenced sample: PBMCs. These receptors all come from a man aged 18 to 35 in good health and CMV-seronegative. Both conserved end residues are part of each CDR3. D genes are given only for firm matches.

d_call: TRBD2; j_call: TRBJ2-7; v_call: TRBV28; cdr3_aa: CASSPLKAREVYEQYF; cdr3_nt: TGTGCCAGCAGTCCTCTAAAGGCGCGGGAGGTCTACGAGCAGTACTTC
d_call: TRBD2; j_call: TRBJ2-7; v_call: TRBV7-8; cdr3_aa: CASSQNRPGGDSASYEQYF; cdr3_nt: TGTGCCAGCAGCCAGAACCGTCCGGGGGGGGATTCGGCCTCCTACGAGCAGTACTTC
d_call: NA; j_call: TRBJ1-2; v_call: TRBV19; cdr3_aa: CASSSTARGYTF; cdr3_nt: TGTGCCAGTAGTTCGACAGCCCGGGGCTACACCTTC
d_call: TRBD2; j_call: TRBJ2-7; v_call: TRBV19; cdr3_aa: CATEGRDPNAGQYF; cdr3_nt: TGTGCCACTGAGGGGAGGGACCCAAACGCGGGGCAGTACTTC
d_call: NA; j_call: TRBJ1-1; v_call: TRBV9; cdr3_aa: CASSAEGSLNTEAFF; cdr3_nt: TGTGCCAGCAGCGCGGAGGGCAGCCTGAACACTGAAGCTTTCTTT
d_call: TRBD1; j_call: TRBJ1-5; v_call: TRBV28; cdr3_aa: CAARGNNQPQHF; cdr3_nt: TGTGCCGCCAGGGGGAATAATCAGCCCCAGCATTTT
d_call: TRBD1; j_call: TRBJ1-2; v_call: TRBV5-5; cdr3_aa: CASSLAGRGSGYTF; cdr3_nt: TGTGCCAGCAGCTTGGCCGGCAGGGGGAGTGGCTACACCTTC
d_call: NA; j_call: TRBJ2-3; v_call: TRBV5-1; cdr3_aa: CASLPGTFGTDTQYF; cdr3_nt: TGCGCCAGTCTCCCGGGGACTTTTGGCACAGATACGCAGTATTTT
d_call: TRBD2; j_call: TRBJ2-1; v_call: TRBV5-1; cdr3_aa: CASGGDVRANEQFF; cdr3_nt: TGCGCCAGCGGGGGGGACGTCCGGGCGAATGAGCAGTTCTTC
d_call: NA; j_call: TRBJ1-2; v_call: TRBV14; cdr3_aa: CASSHSGSYGYTF; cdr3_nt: TGTGCCAGCAGCCATTCGGGGAGCTATGGCTACACCTTC
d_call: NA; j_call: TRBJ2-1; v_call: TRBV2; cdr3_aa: CASSSERDEQFF; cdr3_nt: TGTGCCAGCAGTTCTGAGCGGGATGAGCAGTTCTTC
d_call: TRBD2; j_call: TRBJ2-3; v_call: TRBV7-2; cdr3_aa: CASSLLAGEGGVLDTQYF; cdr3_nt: TGTGCCAGCAGCTTACTAGCGGGAGAGGGAGGTGTGTTAGATACGCAGTATTTT
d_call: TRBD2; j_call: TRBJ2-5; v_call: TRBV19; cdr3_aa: CASSLREGGRETQYF; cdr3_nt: TGTGCCAGTAGTTTACGGGAGGGTGGTAGAGAGACCCAGTACTTC
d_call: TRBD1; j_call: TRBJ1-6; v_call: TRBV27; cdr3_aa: CASSFSPTGQGSPLHF; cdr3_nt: TGTGCCAGCAGTTTTTCCCCAACGGGACAGGGTTCACCCCTCCACTTT
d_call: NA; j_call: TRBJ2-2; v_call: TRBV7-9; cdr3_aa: CASSLKAGATGELFF; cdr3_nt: TGTGCCAGCAGCTTGAAGGCTGGGGCCACCGGGGAGCTGTTTTTT
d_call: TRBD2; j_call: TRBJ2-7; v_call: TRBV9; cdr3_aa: CASSSGGGSSAYEQYF; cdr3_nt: TGTGCCAGCAGTTCGGGGGGGGGCTCTAGCGCCTACGAGCAGTACTTC
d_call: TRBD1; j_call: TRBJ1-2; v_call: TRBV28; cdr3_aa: CASSLAGTGIFYGYTF; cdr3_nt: TGTGCCAGCAGTTTAGCCGGGACAGGGATCTTCTATGGCTACACCTTC
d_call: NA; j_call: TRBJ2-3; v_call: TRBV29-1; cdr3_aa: CSVARQAADTQYF; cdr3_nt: TGCAGCGTTGCACGGCAGGCCGCAGATACGCAGTATTTT
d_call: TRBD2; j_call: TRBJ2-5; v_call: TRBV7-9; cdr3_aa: CASSLSSGGLKTQYF; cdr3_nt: TGTGCCAGCAGCTTAAGTAGCGGGGGGTTAAAGACCCAGTACTTC
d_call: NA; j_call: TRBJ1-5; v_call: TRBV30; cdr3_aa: CAWSTRGISNQPQHF; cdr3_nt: TGTGCCTGGAGCACCCGGGGGATTAGCAATCAGCCCCAGCATTTT
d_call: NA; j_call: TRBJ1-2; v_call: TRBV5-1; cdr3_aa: CASSFQVPPLYGYTF; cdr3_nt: TGTGCCAGCAGCTTTCAGGTGCCACCTTTGTATGGCTACACCTTC
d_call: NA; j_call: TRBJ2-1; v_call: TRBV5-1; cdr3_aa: CASSLTGNEQFF; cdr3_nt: TGCGCCAGCAGCTTGACAGGTAATGAGCAGTTCTTC
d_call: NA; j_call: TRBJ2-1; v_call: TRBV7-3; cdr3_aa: CASSADINEQFF; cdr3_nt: TGTGCCAGCAGCGCCGACATAAATGAGCAGTTCTTC
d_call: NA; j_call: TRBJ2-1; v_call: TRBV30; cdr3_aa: CALAGNFKGNEQFF; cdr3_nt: TGTGCCTTAGCTGGGAACTTCAAGGGGAATGAGCAGTTCTTC
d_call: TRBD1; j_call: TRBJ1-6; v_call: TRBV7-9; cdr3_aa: CASSLQGVDSPLHF; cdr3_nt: TGTGCCAGCAGCTTACAGGGGGTGGATTCACCCCTCCACTTT
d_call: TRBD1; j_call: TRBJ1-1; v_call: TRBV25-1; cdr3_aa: CASSEWGTGYAGAFF; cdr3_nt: TGTGCCAGCAGTGAATGGGGGACAGGTTACGCCGGGGCTTTCTTT
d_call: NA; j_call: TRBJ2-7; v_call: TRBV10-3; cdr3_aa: CAISESSSYEQYF; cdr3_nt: TGTGCCATCAGTGAGTCCAGCTCCTACGAGCAGTACTTC
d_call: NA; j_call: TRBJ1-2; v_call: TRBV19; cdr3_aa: CASSIRGPANYGYTF; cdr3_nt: TGTGCCAGTAGTATCAGGGGCCCAGCTAACTATGGCTACACCTTC
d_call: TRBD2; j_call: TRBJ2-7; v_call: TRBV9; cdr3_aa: CASSVDGGAFDYEQYF; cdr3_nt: TGTGCCAGCAGCGTAGACGGGGGGGCCTTTGACTACGAGCAGTACTTC
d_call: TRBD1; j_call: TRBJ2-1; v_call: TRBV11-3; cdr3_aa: CASSRRQGDYNEQFF; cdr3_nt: TGTGCCAGCAGCCGTAGACAGGGAGATTACAATGAGCAGTTCTTC
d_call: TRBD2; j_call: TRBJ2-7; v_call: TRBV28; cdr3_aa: CASGTSGPGSSYEQYF; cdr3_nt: TGTGCCAGCGGGACTAGCGGGCCCGGGAGCTCCTACGAGCAGTACTTC
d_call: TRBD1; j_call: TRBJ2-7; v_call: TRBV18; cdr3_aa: CASSLGQDSAEQYF; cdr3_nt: TGTGCCAGCTCGTTGGGACAGGACTCCGCCGAGCAGTACTTC
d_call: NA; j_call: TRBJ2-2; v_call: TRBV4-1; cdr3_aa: CASSQVWTMNTGELFF; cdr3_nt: TGCGCCAGCAGCCAAGTATGGACTATGAACACCGGGGAGCTGTTTTTT
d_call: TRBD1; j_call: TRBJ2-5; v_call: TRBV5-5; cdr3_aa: CASSLFRDSPLQETQYF; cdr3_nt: TGTGCCAGCAGCCTATTTCGGGACAGCCCCTTGCAAGAGACCCAGTACTTC
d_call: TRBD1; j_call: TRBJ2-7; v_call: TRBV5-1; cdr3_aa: CASSLADRGYEQYF; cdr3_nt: TGCGCCAGCAGCTTGGCGGACAGGGGTTACGAGCAGTACTTC
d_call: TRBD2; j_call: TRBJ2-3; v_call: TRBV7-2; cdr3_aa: CASSLGAGAYTDTQYF; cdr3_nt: TGTGCCAGCAGCTTAGGAGCGGGGGCCTACACAGATACGCAGTATTTT
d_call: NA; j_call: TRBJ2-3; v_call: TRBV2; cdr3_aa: CASSEALGASFTDTQYF; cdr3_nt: TGTGCCAGCAGTGAAGCGTTGGGGGCCTCGTTCACAGATACGCAGTATTTT
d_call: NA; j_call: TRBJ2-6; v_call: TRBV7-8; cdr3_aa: CASSPRAGANVLTF; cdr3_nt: TGTGCCAGCAGCCCCCGTGCTGGGGCCAACGTCCTGACTTTC
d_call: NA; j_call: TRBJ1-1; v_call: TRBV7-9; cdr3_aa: CASSLLQGNTEAFF; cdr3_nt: TGTGCCAGCAGCTTGTTGCAGGGGAACACTGAGGCTTTCTTT
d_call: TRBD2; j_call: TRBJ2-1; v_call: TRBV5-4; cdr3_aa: CASSLGTSGRTSYNEQFF; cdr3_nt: TGTGCCAGCAGCCTTGGGACTAGCGGACGCACGTCCTACAATGAGCAGTTCTTC
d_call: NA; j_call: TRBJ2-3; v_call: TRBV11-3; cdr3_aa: CASSYQNTDTQYF; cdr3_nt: TGTGCCAGCAGCTACCAGAACACAGATACGCAGTATTTT
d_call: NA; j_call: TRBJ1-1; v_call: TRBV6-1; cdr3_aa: CASSETVNTEAFF; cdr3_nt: TGTGCCAGCAGTGAGACAGTGAACACTGAAGCTTTCTTT
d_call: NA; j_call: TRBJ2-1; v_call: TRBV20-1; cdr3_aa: CSARDTGKQFF; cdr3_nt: TGCAGTGCTAGAGATACCGGGAAGCAGTTCTTC
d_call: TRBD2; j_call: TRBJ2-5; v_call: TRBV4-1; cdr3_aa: CASSPSGLAGDQETQYF; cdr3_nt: TGCGCCAGCAGCCCGTCGGGACTAGCGGGAGATCAAGAGACCCAGTACTTC
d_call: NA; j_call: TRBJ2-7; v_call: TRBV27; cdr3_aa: CASSLGAPYEQYF; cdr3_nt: TGTGCCAGCAGTTTAGGGGCTCCGTACGAGCAGTACTTC
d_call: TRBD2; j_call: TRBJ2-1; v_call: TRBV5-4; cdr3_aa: CASSSLGLAGTNEQFF; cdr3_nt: TGTGCCAGCAGCTCCCTGGGACTAGCGGGGACTAATGAGCAGTTCTTC
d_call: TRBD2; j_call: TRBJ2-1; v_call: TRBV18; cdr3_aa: CASSPTSGKRNEQFF; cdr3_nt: TGTGCCAGCTCACCGACTAGCGGGAAAAGGAATGAGCAGTTCTTC
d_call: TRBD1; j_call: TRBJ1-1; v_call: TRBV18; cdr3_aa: CASSHGQGAEAFF; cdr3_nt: TGTGCCAGCTCTCACGGACAGGGGGCTGAAGCTTTCTTT
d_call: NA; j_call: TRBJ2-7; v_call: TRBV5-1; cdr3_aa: CASSSMTAREQYF; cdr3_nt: TGCGCCAGCAGCTCAATGACAGCCCGCGAGCAGTACTTC
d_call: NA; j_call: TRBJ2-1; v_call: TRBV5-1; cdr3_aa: CASSLAGFSDEQFF; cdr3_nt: TGCGCCAGCAGCTTGGCAGGGTTCAGCGATGAGCAGTTCTTC
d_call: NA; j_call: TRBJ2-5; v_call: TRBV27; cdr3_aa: CASSLFWQGSGETQYF; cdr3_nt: TGTGCCAGCAGTTTATTTTGGCAGGGGTCGGGGGAGACCCAGTACTTC
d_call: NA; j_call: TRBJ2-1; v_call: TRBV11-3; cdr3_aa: CASSSSGVWGSYNEQFF; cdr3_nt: TGTGCCAGCAGCTCCTCAGGGGTGTGGGGCTCCTACAATGAGCAGTTCTTC
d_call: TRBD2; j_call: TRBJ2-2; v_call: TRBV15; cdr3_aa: CATSRDDLAGAGELFF; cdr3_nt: TGTGCCACCAGCAGAGATGATCTAGCGGGAGCCGGGGAGCTGTTTTTT
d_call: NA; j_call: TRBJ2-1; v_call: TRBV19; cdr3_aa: CASSKGQPVQRGSGQFF; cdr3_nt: TGTGCCAGTAGTAAAGGACAGCCTGTTCAGCGCGGCAGCGGGCAGTTCTTC
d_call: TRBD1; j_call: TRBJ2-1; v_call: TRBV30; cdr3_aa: CAWFVPGQFYNEQFF; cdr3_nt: TGTGCCTGGTTTGTACCGGGACAGTTTTACAATGAGCAGTTCTTC